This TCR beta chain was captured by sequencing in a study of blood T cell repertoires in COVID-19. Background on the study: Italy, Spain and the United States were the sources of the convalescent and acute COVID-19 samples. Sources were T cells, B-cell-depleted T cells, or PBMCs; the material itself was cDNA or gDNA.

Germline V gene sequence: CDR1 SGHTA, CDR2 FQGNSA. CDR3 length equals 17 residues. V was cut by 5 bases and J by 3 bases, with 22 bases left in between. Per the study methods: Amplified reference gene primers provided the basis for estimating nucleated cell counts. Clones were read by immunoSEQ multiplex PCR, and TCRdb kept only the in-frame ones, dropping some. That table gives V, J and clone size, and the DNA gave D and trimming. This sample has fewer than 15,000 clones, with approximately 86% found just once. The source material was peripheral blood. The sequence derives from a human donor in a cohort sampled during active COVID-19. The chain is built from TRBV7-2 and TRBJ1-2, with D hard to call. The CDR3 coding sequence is TGTGCCAGCAGCCTATTTGGTAGTTCGGGTCGCCACTATGGCTACACCTTC. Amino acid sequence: CASSLFGSSGRHYGYTF.